A selection of T cell receptor beta chains follows, all from one sample in a study of blood T cell repertoires in COVID-19. Profiling relied on immunoSEQ multiplex PCR, and the TCRdb table lists in-frame clones only, not all of them. Of under 85,000 clones listed, 85% are singletons. Material for sequencing was peripheral blood. These receptors were taken from a man at least 80 years old with acute or convalescent COVID-19. Both conserved end residues are trimmed from each CDR3. Fields, in order: J gene, V gene, CDR3 protein.

TRBJ2-7,TRBV28,ASGPYRDSSYEQY
TRBJ2-4,TRBV24-1,ATSATGRNIQY
TRBJ1-1,TRBV25-1,ASSERTTRMNTEAF
TRBJ1-1,TRBV5-6,ASSFGQGDTEAF
TRBJ1-1,TRBV6-6,ASSTGGITEAF
TRBJ2-4,TRBV6-2/TRBV6-3,ASSSWGATRRNIQY
TRBJ1-6,TRBV19,ASSFQGAETPLH
TRBJ1-1,TRBV21-1,ASSNKRDRVPFAPWNTEAF
TRBJ2-1,TRBV24-1,ATPDSTNNEQF
TRBJ2-5,TRBV7-9,ASSPLRAGSQMETQY
TRBJ2-1,TRBV11-3,ASQGLADSNEQF
TRBJ1-1,TRBV10-3,AISGPGQGRTEAF
TRBJ2-5,TRBV4-3,ASSIKEREATQY
TRBJ1-6,TRBV30,AWREGRLSSYNSPLH
TRBJ2-3,TRBV7-2,ASSFPFSGGHSTDTQY
TRBJ2-7,TRBV2,ASRMDRGYEQY
TRBJ2-3,TRBV24-1,ATSDWTGERGDTQY
TRBJ2-1,TRBV4-3,ASSQDGVRGRVNNEQF
TRBJ1-1,TRBV25-1,ASSATPLGTEAF
TRBJ1-1,TRBV5-1,ASSLRQGPTEAF
TRBJ2-3,TRBV6-5,ASSPGGDLDTQY
TRBJ1-2,TRBV28,ASSSTGNGYT
TRBJ1-1,TRBV24-1,ATSDTGTGGLYF
TRBJ2-2,TRBV11-3,ASSLGLGYTGELF
TRBJ1-3,TRBV5-6,ASSPRITPGNTIY
TRBJ2-1,TRBV6-2/TRBV6-3,ASSLPPNEQF
TRBJ2-1,TRBV29-1,SVPGQGVDEQF
TRBJ1-2,TRBV18,ASSPRQGAGYT
TRBJ2-1,TRBV24-1,ATSDTGSRSYNEQF
TRBJ1-2,TRBV24-1,ATRCLRGSDPMVSGYT
TRBJ2-2,TRBV6-2/TRBV6-3,ASRRADTGELF
TRBJ2-3,TRBV13,ASSLVGQGALGGTQY
TRBJ2-7,TRBV6-6,ASSRTGLAEQY
TRBJ2-3,TRBV5-1,ASSHGRTSSNTQY
TRBJ2-3,TRBV7-7,ASSLGAGTGVQDTQY
TRBJ1-3,TRBV6-5,ASSLGGRSGNTIY
TRBJ2-6,TRBV16,ATGQQPSRGANVLT
TRBJ1-1,TRBV18,ASSPVGGDEAF
TRBJ2-1,TRBV5-1,ASSLEPGSSYNEQF
TRBJ2-3,TRBV4-1,ASSLDRGADTQY
TRBJ2-7,TRBV7-2,ASSSGYFGTYEQY
TRBJ1-2,TRBV9,ASSVSDRTGYT